This T cell receptor (beta chain) was recorded in a study of blood T cell repertoires in COVID-19. Study-level information: Collection of acute and convalescent COVID-19 samples took place in the United States, Italy and Spain. Nucleic acid was either cDNA or gDNA, and it came from T cells, B-cell-depleted T cells, or PBMCs.

Germline-derived CDR1 and CDR2 are MNHNY and SVGAGI (reference sequence). The CDR3 runs to 14 residues. V gave up 6 bases and J gave up 7 bases; unmatched junction bases: 11. Participant ages covered about 18 to 95 years across around 25 US areas. Per the original data handling: Reference gene primer amplification yielded estimated nucleated cell counts. TCRdb's copy holds only in-frame clones and misses some; the assay was immunoSEQ multiplex PCR. V and J calls and clone size are as listed in that table; D and trimming were resolved from the DNA. Of a few hundred thousand clones detected, 70% to 90% appear once; the ten largest clones hold roughly 2.3%.

Sequenced: PBMCs or T cells enriched from blood (not recorded which). V usage is TRBV6-6 and J usage is TRBJ1-1, with 7 bases aligning to TRBD1. The sequence came from a man aged 30 to 39 who had recovered from COVID-19. The CDR3 loop reads CASSPMGGQHEAFF. In DNA form, the CDR3 reads TGTGCCAGCAGCCCAATGGGGGGACAGCATGAAGCTTTCTTT.